Each of the 3 T cell receptor beta chains below was sequenced from the same sample in a study of naive and memory T cell subsets (TCRdb year 2017). The study at large found these results: A few larger clonotypes were found in naive repertoires, especially CD8, and these larger clonotypes were possibly memory cells re-expressing CD45RA.

No cognate antigen is known for these TCRs. Libraries were prepared through UMI-ligation and nested PCR. Sequenced on an Illumina MiSeq. The beta constant-region primer consisted of an equimolar mixture of two oligonucleotides that together covered TRBC1 and TRBC2. Four rounds of PCR were used to amplify ligated cDNA, with nested alpha and beta constant-region primers being used together with the SP2 primer. TCRdb redid the processing of the public reads, applying fastp at Q25 and MiXCR, and retained in-frame beta chains. Every entry covers one CDR3 protein and lists the most common genes and DNA from its rows. A total of roughly 140,000 distinct CDR3 sequences appear in this sample, approximately 20% of them only once. The ten largest clonotypes hold 0.6% to 0.7% of the sample. Sequences were obtained from naive CD8+ T cells from blood. Explained via the paper, the cell subset or site label denotes: naive T cells, CD45RA high CD27+. The receptors shown here come from a human donor in good health.

This clonotype was detected a few times. The chain is built from TRBV6-1 and TRBJ2-5; TRBD2 is a possible D gene (5 bases). From germline, CDR1 is MNHNS and CDR2 SASEGT. V dropped 3 bases and J dropped 3 bases, with 8 bases sitting between them. The CDR3 runs 13 residues. CDR3 sequence: CASSDSGEETQYF. CDR3 sequence (DNA): TGTGCCAGCAGTGATTCCGGGGAAGAGACCCAGTACTTC.

The CDR3 DNA reads as TGTGCCAGCAGCCCAGGGACTAGCGTGGGGGGATACGAGCAGTACTTC. This sequence encodes CASSPGTSVGGYEQYF. V is TRBV28 and J is TRBJ2-7, with 10 bases lining up with TRBD2. CDR3 length equals 16 residues. V was pared by 6 bases and J by 4 bases, with 12 bases of the junction left unmatched. Germline CDR1 is MDHEN and CDR2 is SYDVKM.

This chain links TRBV6-6 with TRBJ1-2; weak D call: TRBD1 (5 bases). The V gene's germline CDR1 is MNHNY and CDR2 SVGAGI (reference sequence). V lost 6 bases, J lost 2 bases, and 16 bases lay in between. The CDR3 spans 15 residues. As DNA, the CDR3 is TGTGCCAGCAGCGAAGACAGATGGGGGAACTATGGCTACACCTTC. This encodes CASSEDRWGNYGYTF.